The 15 T cell receptor beta chains in this list originate from one sample, sequenced in a study of shared clonotypes between healthy human individuals (dated by TCRdb to 2020 to 2022). Library construction relied on the immunoSEQ multiplex PCR assay. TCRdb retrieved this table from immuneACCESS and kept in-frame rearrangements only. Not all clones are present; in checked studies, unresolved V genes account for under half, and no reason is known for the remainder. The sample table records approximately 480,000 clones; 75% to 80% of these occur just once. 9.5% to 15% of the sample belongs to the ten largest clones. Sequenced material: PBMCs. All receptors derive from a woman in her thirties or forties in good health. Some clones in this sample may be carry-over from other donors' samples.

The chain carries TRBV9 and TRBJ1-3; perhaps TRBD1 as D (5 bases). The CDR3 contains 17 residues. Trimming removed 0 bases from V and 2 bases from J, with 15 bases in between. CDR1 is SGDLS, CDR2 YYNGEE, per germline. The CDR3 reads CASSVDLGVGAGNTIYF. CDR3 coding DNA: TGTGCCAGCAGCGTAGACTTGGGTGTGGGGGCTGGAAACACCATATATTTT.

CDR3 in amino acids: CASSSTAGAPETQYF. The CDR3 coding sequence is TGTGCCAGCAGCTCCACGGCGGGGGCGCCAGAGACCCAGTACTTC. The chain joins TRBV7-3 to TRBJ2-5, with a weak D call TRBD2 (7 bases). The germline V and J ends were trimmed by 4 bases and 4 bases, with 16 bases remaining between them. Germline V CDR1 and CDR2: SGHTA, FQGTGA. The CDR3 is made up of 15 amino acids.

The chain joins TRBV18 to TRBJ2-7; TRBD1 might be the D (6 bases). CDR1 is KGHSH, CDR2 LQKENI, per germline. Trimming removed 4 bases at V and 2 bases at J, with 15 bases between. CDR3 length equals 15 residues. This CDR3 reads CASSLGTPPTYEQYF. CDR3 nucleotides: TGTGCCAGCTCACTCGGGACACCTCCTACCTACGAGCAGTACTTC.

This chain connects TRBV7-3 to TRBJ2-2; D is possibly TRBD1 or TRBD2 (5 bases each). Trimming removed 0 bases from V and 2 bases from J, with 10 bases in between. Germline V gene sequence: CDR1 SGHTA, CDR2 FQGTGA. This CDR3 has 16 amino acids. In nucleotides, the CDR3 is TGTGCCAGCAGCTTAACGGTTGGGGGAAACACCGGGGAGCTGTTTTTT. It is translated as CASSLTVGGNTGELFF.

V is TRBV6-6 and J is TRBJ2-7, with D hard to call. The length of the CDR3 is 14 residues. V dropped 0 bases and J dropped 4 bases, with 10 bases sitting between them. Germline CDR1 MNHNY, CDR2 SVGAGI (reference sequence). The CDR3 here is CASSYSNSVYEQYF. The CDR3 DNA follows: TGTGCCAGCAGTTACTCAAACTCTGTTTACGAGCAGTACTTC.

The chain combines TRBV10-3 with TRBJ2-1, with 9 bases matching TRBD1. Unmatched junction bases numbered 3, after V lost 6 bases and J lost 0 bases. Per germline, CDR1 ENHRY and CDR2 SYGVKD. This CDR3 spans 15 amino acids. The CDR3 is CAIRRDRVSYNEQFF. DNA for the CDR3: TGTGCCATCAGGAGGGACAGGGTCTCCTACAATGAGCAGTTCTTC.

The chain carries TRBV6-5 and TRBJ2-5, with 7 bases identical to TRBD1. CDR1 is MNHEY and CDR2 is SVGAGI in the germline V gene. This CDR3 contains 15 residues. V lost 1 base and J lost 1; bases outside the gene matches: 3. The CDR3, as DNA: TGTGCCAGCAGTTACTACGGACAGGTCCAAGAGACCCAGTACTTC. It translates to CASSYYGQVQETQYF.

The gene calls are TRBV10-3 and TRBJ1-3, with D maybe TRBD1 (5 bases). Germline CDR1 and CDR2: ENHRY and SYGVKD. There are 12 residues in the CDR3. Trimming pared 11 bases from V and 8 bases from J, leaving 16 bases between. CDR3 region: CAPRSREHTIYF. CDR3 DNA sequence: TGTGCCCCACGGTCCAGGGAGCACACCATATATTTT.

This clone appeared once. The chain joins TRBV28 to TRBJ1-2; 9 bases are shared with TRBD1. The junction had 4 bases not matched to a gene; V was cut back by 4 bases and J by 4 bases. Germline V gene lookup returns CDR1 MDHEN and CDR2 SYDVKM. This CDR3 is 14 amino acids long. The chain's CDR3 is CASSWGQGGYGYTF. The CDR3 DNA is TGTGCCAGCAGTTGGGGACAGGGTGGCTATGGCTACACCTTC.

This clone was counted a few times. The chain is built from TRBV5-1 and TRBJ2-3; no definite D call. CDR1 and CDR2 from the germline V gene are SGHRS and YFSETQ. Deletions cut 4 bases from V and 6 bases from J, with 12 bases between. The CDR3 totals 13 residues. The CDR3 loop reads CASSPVRLDTQYF. In nucleotides, the CDR3 is TGCGCCAGCAGCCCCGTACGGCTGGATACGCAGTATTTT.

The chain employs TRBV9 and TRBJ1-5; D call uncertain. The V and J ends lost 2 bases and 4 bases respectively, with 13 bases between them. CDR1 SGDLS and CDR2 YYNGEE come from the germline V gene. This CDR3 is built from 15 residues. The DNA for the CDR3 is TGTGCCAGCAGCGTGAGTGGGAGTGGGAATCAGCCCCAGCATTTT. Encoded protein: CASSVSGSGNQPQHF.

As DNA, the CDR3 is TGTGCCAGTAGTATCCGATGGGGGGACAGAAATAGCAATCAGCCCCAGCATTTT. This sequence encodes CASSIRWGDRNSNQPQHF. J is TRBJ1-5 and V is TRBV19; 7 positions match TRBD1. The V and J ends lost 3 bases and 0 bases, in that order; junction bases with no gene match: 11. CDR3 size: 18 residues. The germline gives CDR1 LNHDA, CDR2 SQIVND (reference sequence).

This clone has a handful of counts. This rearrangement joins TRBV5-8 to TRBJ1-6; a weak D match, TRBD1 (6 bases). V shed 4 bases and J shed 8 bases, with 13 bases lying between them. This CDR3 has 14 residues. Germline V CDR1 and CDR2: SGHTS, YDEGEE. CDR3 residues: CASSLQGGDSPLHF. The CDR3 nucleotides read TGTGCCAGCAGCCTACAGGGAGGGGATTCACCCCTCCACTTT.

The chain uses TRBV28 and TRBJ2-7; TRBD2 agrees at 14 bases. The CDR3 is 16 residues long. V was pared by 3 bases and J by 0 bases, with 1 base of the junction left unmatched. Germline V lookup: CDR1 MDHEN, CDR2 SYDVKM. Here the CDR3 DNA reads TGTGCCAGCAGTTTCGGGACTAGCGGGAGCTCCTACGAGCAGTACTTC. Translated: CASSFGTSGSSYEQYF.

This rearrangement joins TRBV4-2 to TRBJ2-5; D is perhaps TRBD2 (6 bases). The V end was cut by 5 bases, the J end by 1 base, with 11 bases between. CDR3 size: 14 residues. Per germline, CDR1 LGHNA and CDR2 YNFKEQ. The CDR3 DNA reads as TGTGCCAGCAGCACCGGACTACCCCAAGAGACCCAGTACTTC. Protein product: CASSTGLPQETQYF.